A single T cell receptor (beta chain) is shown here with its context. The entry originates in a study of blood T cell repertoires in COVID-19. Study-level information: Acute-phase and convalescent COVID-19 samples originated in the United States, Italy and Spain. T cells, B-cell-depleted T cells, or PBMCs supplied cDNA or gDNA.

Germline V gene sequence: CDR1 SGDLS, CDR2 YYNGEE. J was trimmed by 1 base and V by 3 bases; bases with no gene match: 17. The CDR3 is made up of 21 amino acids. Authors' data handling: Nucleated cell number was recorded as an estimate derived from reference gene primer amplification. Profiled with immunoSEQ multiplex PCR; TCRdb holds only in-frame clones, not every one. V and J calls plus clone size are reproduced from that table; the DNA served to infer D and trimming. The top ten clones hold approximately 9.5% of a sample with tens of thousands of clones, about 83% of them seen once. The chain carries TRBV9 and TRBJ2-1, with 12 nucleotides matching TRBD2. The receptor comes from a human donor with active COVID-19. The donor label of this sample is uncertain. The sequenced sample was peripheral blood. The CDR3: CASSGTSGKILRRASYNEQFF. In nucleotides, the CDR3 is TGTGCCAGCAGCGGGACTAGCGGGAAAATCCTAAGACGCGCGTCCTACAATGAGCAGTTCTTC.